Presented here are 21 T cell receptor beta chains from one specimen sequenced in a study of blood T cell repertoires in COVID-19. Profiled with immunoSEQ multiplex PCR; TCRdb holds only in-frame clones, not every one. The profile shows about 95,000 clones, roughly nine tenths of them singletons. The sample was peripheral blood. The source is a woman in her 70s with acute or convalescent COVID-19.

J is TRBJ1-6 and V is TRBV27; a weak D match, TRBD1 (6 bases). CDR1 is MNHEY, CDR2 SMNVEV, per germline (reference sequence). The CDR3 has 14 residues. Between the trimmed V and J ends, which lost 10 bases and 7 bases, there was a span of 17 bases. The CDR3 DNA reads as TGTGCCACCAGGTCAGGACAGACCAATTCACCCCTCCACTTT. This encodes CATRSGQTNSPLHF.

The chain links TRBV29-1 to TRBJ1-1, with a possible D match to TRBD1 (6 bases). The CDR3 has 13 residues. V was pared by 7 bases and J by 0 bases, with 12 bases between. CDR1 is SQVTM and CDR2 is ANQGSEA in the germline V gene. The CDR3 DNA sequence: TGCAGCGGGACAGAAGTAATGAACACTGAAGCTTTCTTT. Translation gives CSGTEVMNTEAFF.

The rearrangement joins TRBV19 to TRBJ2-7, with 13 bases fitting TRBD2. This CDR3 is built from 14 residues. The trim removed 6 bases at V and 6 bases at J, leaving 5 bases unmatched. CDR1 LNHDA and CDR2 SQIVND come from the germline V gene (reference sequence). The CDR3 spells CASRGLAGVSEQYF. Here the CDR3 DNA reads TGTGCCAGTAGAGGACTAGCGGGAGTGAGCGAGCAGTACTTC. Full variable domain (outside the CDR3, taken from reference TRBV19 and TRBJ2-7): DGGITQSPKYLFRKEGQNVTLSCEQNLNHDAMYWYRQDPGQGLRLIYYSQIVNDFQKGDIAEGYSVSREKKESFPLTVTSAQKNPTAFYLCASRGLAGVSEQYFGPGTRLTVT.

The chain couples TRBV11-2 to TRBJ2-5, with 9 bases matching TRBD2. The CDR3 runs 16 residues. The V and J ends lost 5 bases and 2 bases, in that order; junction bases with no gene match: 9. In germline, CDR1 is SGHAT, CDR2 FQNNGV. The CDR3 sequence is CASSHRGGEPQETQYF. In DNA form, the CDR3 reads TGTGCCAGCAGCCACCGCGGGGGGGAACCTCAAGAGACCCAGTACTTC.

The chain is built from TRBV4-1 and TRBJ2-7; the match to TRBD2 covers 9 bases. CDR3 length equals 16 residues. Germline CDR1 is MGHRA and CDR2 is YSYEKL. The V and J ends lost 4 bases and 1 base, in that order; junction bases with no gene match: 8. The CDR3 DNA follows: TGCGCCAGCAGCCCGGTTCGGGCGGGAGGGTCCTACGAGCAGTACTTC. It specifies CASSPVRAGGSYEQYF.

V usage is TRBV6-5 and J usage is TRBJ1-3; D is perhaps TRBD1 (6 bases). Deletions cut 9 bases from V and 5 bases from J, with 11 bases between. This CDR3 has 12 residues. CDR1 is MNHEY and CDR2 is SVGAGI in the germline V gene. CDR3 nucleotides: TGTGCCAGAGGGGACAACCGAAACACCATATATTTT. Its translation is CARGDNRNTIYF.

This rearrangement joins TRBV7-2 to TRBJ2-2; the D gene is possibly TRBD2 (7 bases). CDR1 is SGHTA, CDR2 FQGNSA, per germline. With 4 bases removed from V and 6 bases from J, the gap between germline ends came to 15 bases. The CDR3 is 15 amino acids. The chain's CDR3 is CASSSRGPLAGELFF. Written as DNA, the CDR3 is TGTGCCAGCAGCTCGCGGGGGCCTTTGGCCGGGGAGCTGTTTTTT.

The rearrangement links TRBV5-5 to TRBJ2-1; TRBD1 agrees at 8 bases. CDR1 and CDR2 from the germline V gene are SGHKS and YYEKEE (reference sequence). Trimming at V came to 0 bases and at J to 5 bases, leaving 7 bases not matched to a gene. This CDR3 has 16 residues. Here the CDR3 reads CASSLAATGAHNEQFF. The CDR3 bases are TGTGCCAGCAGCTTGGCCGCGACAGGGGCCCACAATGAGCAGTTCTTC.

The chain carries TRBV7-2 and TRBJ2-3; tentatively, D is TRBD2 (5 bases). Germline CDR1 SGHTA, CDR2 FQGNSA. V gave up 5 bases and J gave up 0 bases, with 9 bases separating them. This CDR3 is built from 14 residues. The CDR3 DNA reads TGTGCCAGCAGCCCGGGGTTTAGCACAGATACGCAGTATTTT. Protein sequence: CASSPGFSTDTQYF.

The rearrangement uses TRBV10-2 and TRBJ2-7; 8 positions agree with TRBD1. Germline V CDR1 and CDR2: WSHSY, SAAADI. The CDR3 is 13 residues long. The trim removed 8 bases at V and 4 bases at J, leaving 7 bases unmatched. The CDR3, as DNA: TGCGCCAGCCCCGGGACAGGACCATACGAGCAGTACGTC. Encoded protein: CASPGTGPYEQYV.

J is TRBJ2-5 and V is TRBV24-1, with 9 bases fitting TRBD1. This CDR3 is built from 13 residues. After removal of 10 bases from V and 2 bases from J, the junction contained 4 bases not matched to a gene. CDR1 and CDR2 (germline): KGHDR, SFDVKD. DNA for the CDR3: TGTGCCACTGGGACAGGGATACAAGAGACCCAGTACTTC. Protein product: CATGTGIQETQYF.

This chain links TRBV19 with TRBJ2-1; a weak D match, TRBD1 (8 bases). From germline, CDR1 is LNHDA and CDR2 SQIVND (reference sequence). Trimming left V 4 bases short and J 4 bases short, with 14 bases between. This CDR3 region has 15 residues. This chain's CDR3 is CASSRDRGGYNEQFF. The CDR3 DNA sequence: TGTGCCAGTAGTAGAGACAGGGGAGGGTACAATGAGCAGTTCTTC.

The chain uses TRBV5-1 and TRBJ2-1, with 14 bases lining up with TRBD2. With V trimmed by 4 bases and J by 9 bases, 9 bases remained unmatched. Germline V gene data show CDR1 as SGHRS and CDR2 as YFSETQ. CDR3 length: 16 amino acids. The CDR3 loop reads CASSPYGLAGGSEQFF. DNA of the CDR3: TGCGCCAGCAGCCCATACGGACTAGCGGGAGGATCTGAGCAGTTCTTC. The full variable domain, rest sourced from reference TRBV5-1 and TRBJ2-1, is KAGVTQTPRYLIKTRGQQVTLSCSPISGHRSVSWYQQTPGQGLQFLFEYFSETQRNKGNFPGRFSGRQFSNSRSEMNVSTLELGDSALYLCASSPYGLAGGSEQFFGPGTRLTVL.

This clone was detected only a few times. V is TRBV28 and J is TRBJ2-7; 8 bases are a match to TRBD2. Unmatched junction bases numbered 13, after V lost 6 bases and J lost 3 bases. This CDR3 spans 16 amino acids. Germline CDR1 reads MDHEN; CDR2 reads SYDVKM. The DNA of the CDR3 is TGTGCCAGCAGCCCCGGGGTAGCGGGATGGTACTACGAGCAGTACTTC. Its protein product is CASSPGVAGWYYEQYF.

The chain links TRBV18 to TRBJ2-1; no clear D gene. The CDR3 contains 14 residues. In germline, CDR1 is KGHSH, CDR2 LQKENI. Trimming shortened V by 1 base and J by 6 bases, and 10 bases separated the two germline ends. CDR3 loop: CASSPRQASNEQFF. The DNA of the CDR3 is TGTGCCAGCTCACCACGGCAGGCGAGCAATGAGCAGTTCTTC.

The chain is built from TRBV5-8 and TRBJ2-3; possibly TRBD2 for D (6 bases). Germline assignment: CDR1 SGHTS and CDR2 YDEGEE. With 0 bases removed from V and 1 base from J, the gap between germline ends came to 15 bases. The CDR3 has 17 amino acids. This chain's CDR3 is CASSLAWRGRGTDTQYF. CDR3 in DNA: TGTGCCAGCAGCTTGGCCTGGCGGGGAAGGGGCACAGATACGCAGTATTTT.

The chain recombines TRBV27 with TRBJ1-3; 7 bases are a match to TRBD1. V dropped 6 bases and J dropped 0; count of bases not matched to a gene: 8. CDR1 and CDR2 from the germline V gene are MNHEY and SMNVEV (reference sequence). The CDR3 is made up of 16 amino acids. CDR3 sequence: CASRLTGTASGNTIYF. The DNA of the CDR3 is TGTGCCAGCAGACTGACTGGGACAGCCTCTGGAAACACCATATATTTT.

This CDR3 reads CASRSSGGASYNEQFF. CDR3 bases: TGCGCCAGCAGGTCAAGCGGGGGGGCTTCCTACAATGAGCAGTTCTTC. The V and J genes are TRBV5-1 and TRBJ2-1; TRBD2 matches at 10 bases. The CDR3 length is 16 residues. V lost 5 bases and J lost 1; bases outside the gene matches: 6. Germline loops: CDR1 SGHRS, CDR2 YFSETQ.

The chain uses TRBV29-1 and TRBJ2-1, with 8 bases that match TRBD1. CDR1 SQVTM and CDR2 ANQGSEA come from the germline V gene. CDR3 length: 13 amino acids. With 7 bases clipped from V and 6 bases from J, the junction kept 8 bases outside the gene matches. CDR3 residues: CSAGTGAFNEQFF. CDR3 DNA sequence: TGCAGCGCAGGGACAGGTGCATTCAATGAGCAGTTCTTC.

This clone turned up a few times. This chain connects TRBV6-6 to TRBJ1-4, with TRBD1 as a possible D gene (6 bases). The CDR3 contains 15 residues. The ends were cut back, 6 bases at V and 5 bases at J, with 16 bases in the middle. CDR1 and CDR2 from the germline V gene are MNHNY and SVGAGI (reference sequence). CDR3 loop: CASSPRDIRNEKLFF. The CDR3 nucleotides read TGTGCCAGCAGCCCACGGGACATTCGGAATGAAAAACTGTTTTTT.

The chain employs TRBV29-1 and TRBJ1-2; D is unclear. From germline, CDR1 is SQVTM and CDR2 ANQGSEA. The CDR3 is 12 residues long. The ends were cut back, 3 bases at V and 4 bases at J, with 9 bases in the middle. Written as DNA, the CDR3 is TGCAGCGTTGAGTTCGAGGCCTATGGCTACACCTTC. This gives the protein CSVEFEAYGYTF.